This T cell receptor (beta chain) originates from a study of read filtering for tumor transcriptome and immune sequencing. Study information: Per sample, TCR-region reads ranged about 3.5 to 11 million by IR-seq, roughly 85 to 1,300 by RNA-seq. Regarding the study as a whole: IR-seq and RNA-seq agreed better without single-read clonotypes. Even smaller IR-seq throughput identified most shared clonotypes.

V lost 1 base and J 3 bases, leaving 9 bases between the germline ends. The CDR3 consists of 13 residues. Germline CDR1 and CDR2: GTSNPN and SVGIG (reference sequence). At the time of active disease, bone marrow was collected from every patient. The sample holds many counts of this clonotype. What it recognizes is unknown. The library was built from around 0.4 ug RNA with molecular barcoded adaptors for alpha/delta and beta/gamma chains. MiXCR was run by TCRdb on the reads, yielding one entry per CDR3 protein. Of about 130,000 distinct CDR3 sequences in the sample, 13% were seen once. The clonotype originates from a donor at least 40 years old with multiple myeloma. What was sequenced was a population of CD138-negative cells sorted from bone marrow. The chain uses TRBV30 and TRBJ1-2; D is ambiguous. In DNA form, the CDR3 reads TGTGCCTGGAGTGGGGGAGCATACTATGGCTACACCTTC. Its translation is CAWSGGAYYGYTF.